This T cell receptor beta chain was recorded in a study of regulatory T cells in long-lasting Graves disease. Trimming cost V 1 base and J 7 bases; bases outside gene matches: 7. The CDR3 runs 15 residues. CDR1 SGHAT and CDR2 FQNNGV come from the germline V gene. The TCR beta library used iRepertoire HTBI primers with Arm-PCR amplification of CDR3. As handled by the study authors: Segment identification across samples yielded 62 TRBV and approximately 15 TRBJ segments. From the multiplex PCR reads, TCRdb called clonotypes with MiXCR, one entry per CDR3 protein. Clone size and V and J calls follow TCRdb, not the original study. The repertoire consists of 450,000 or so distinct CDR3 sequences, with 22% occurring once and the leading ten covering 10% to 15%. Time point meaning: persistent/refractory GD, antithyroid drugs over 5 years with positive TRAb. The TCR library used RNA extracted from PBMCs. Patients with Graves' disease were diagnosed by American Thyroid Association guidelines.

This receptor was taken from a female donor with Graves disease. V gene TRBV11-2 combines with J gene TRBJ2-3, with 8 bases that match TRBD2. Sample: peripheral blood mononuclear cells (PBMCs), taken when the disease was refractory, from a patient treated with antithyroid drugs. CDR3 bases: TGTGCCAGCAGCTTAGTTCGGGAGGGCCTAAATACGCAGTATTTT. Protein: CASSLVREGLNTQYF.